This note documents a single T cell receptor (beta chain) sequence. Donors in Cohort 3 counted as recovered after two negative PCRs, clearance, or symptom resolution. The data stem from a study of blood T cell repertoires in COVID-19. Study information: Acute and convalescent COVID-19 specimens originated in the United States, Italy and Spain.

Methods used by the authors: Cell counts per sample came from amplifying reference gene primers. Produced via immunoSEQ multiplex PCR; TCRdb's table is partial and in-frame only. Clone size and V and J calls were adopted from that table, with D and trimming inferred from the DNA. Found here are about 150,000 clones, about 86% of them singletons; the top ten hold about 7.2%. The CDR3 is 20 amino acids. The chain carries TRBV21-1 and TRBJ2-4; the table's D call TRBD2 went unverified against the DNA. TRBV21-1 is classified as a pseudogene. The specimen was PBMCs or T cells enriched from blood (not recorded which). The receptor's source is a man aged 50 to 60 who had recovered from COVID-19. In nucleotides, the CDR3 is TGTGCCAGCCCCCCGAGGACTAGCGGGAGAATACGACTAGCCAAAAACATTCAGTACTTC. Its protein is CASPPRTSGRIRLAKNIQYF.